The clone carrying this T cell receptor beta chain was seen more than once but under ten times. The antigen is unknown. Germline V gene sequence: CDR1 DFQATT, CDR2 SNEGSKA (reference sequence). CDR3 length equals 13 residues. V was clipped by 3 bases and J by 3 bases, with 9 bases between them. The data were taken from a study of T-cell memory formation after mild COVID-19. Study-level results: CD4+ contracting clones were found mainly in CM and EM, and CD8+ ones in EMRA.

Using its own MiXCR run on the 5' RACE reads, TCRdb lists one record per CDR3 protein. The sample has more than 150,000 distinct CDR3 sequences; about 20% are singletons. The chain is built from TRBV20-1 and TRBJ2-1; no reliable D call. The sequencing sample was made of PBMCs or a T cell subset sorted from them (not recorded which). This TCR came from an adult woman who had mild COVID-19 (a few samples of this study predate the infection). Cell type and time point are not known. CDR3 in amino acids: CSARDLSYNEQFF. Here the CDR3 DNA reads TGCAGTGCTAGGGACCTCAGCTACAATGAGCAGTTCTTC.